The next 4 T cell receptor beta chains were all read from a single sample in a study of OX40 agonist ivuxolimab in advanced cancers. Sequencing used immunoSEQ multiplex PCR; TCRdb keeps in-frame clones, though not all of them. In the table there are under 80,000 clones, over 75% of which are singletons. The sequences come from CD4+ or CD8+ T cells sorted from blood, collected in a trial of the OX40 agonist ivuxolimab. Every receptor here comes from an adult with an advanced solid tumor such as melanoma, head and neck, liver or kidney cancer.

CDR3 nucleotides: TGTGCCAGCAGCCCTGCCGGCTTTCTAGGGGCCAACGTCCTGACTTTC. This codes for CASSPAGFLGANVLTF. The chain couples TRBV7-9 to TRBJ2-6; D is undetermined. This CDR3 is 16 amino acids long. CDR1 and CDR2 from the germline V gene are SEHNR and FQNEAQ (reference sequence). V lost 5 bases and J lost 4, with 15 bases in between.

The gene calls are TRBV15 and TRBJ2-2; 8 nucleotides match TRBD2. There are 15 residues in the CDR3. With 3 bases clipped from V and 2 bases from J, the junction kept 2 bases outside the gene matches. The germline V gene has CDR1 LNHNV and CDR2 YYDKDF (reference sequence). The CDR3 DNA follows: TGTGCCACCAGCAGTGGACTAGCTAACACCGGGGAGCTGTTTTTT. Protein product: CATSSGLANTGELFF. Using reference TRBV15 and TRBJ2-2 for the parts outside the CDR3, the full variable domain is DAMVIQNPRYQVTQFGKPVTLSCSQTLNHNVMYWYQQKSSQAPKLLFHYYDKDFNNEADTPDNFQSRRPNTSFCFLDIRSPGLGDTAMYLCATSSGLANTGELFFGEGSRLTVL.

This clone was recorded only once. V usage is TRBV7-3 and J usage is TRBJ1-5, with D perhaps TRBD1 (5 bases). V lost 1 base and J lost 5, with 12 bases in between. This CDR3 region has 15 residues. Germline CDR1 and CDR2: SGHTA and FQGTGA. The CDR3 DNA follows: TGTGCCAGCAGCTTAAAGCAGGGTAACTATCAGCCCCAGCATTTT. This gives the protein CASSLKQGNYQPQHF.

This chain uses TRBV18 with TRBJ2-7; 8 bases are shared with TRBD2. The V and J ends lost 1 base and 7 bases, in that order; junction bases with no gene match: 12. The germline V gene encodes CDR1 KGHSH and CDR2 LQKENI. The length of the CDR3 is 16 residues. CDR3 protein: CASSPRLASSYGEQYF. CDR3 DNA: TGTGCCAGCTCACCACGACTAGCGAGCTCGTACGGGGAGCAGTACTTC.